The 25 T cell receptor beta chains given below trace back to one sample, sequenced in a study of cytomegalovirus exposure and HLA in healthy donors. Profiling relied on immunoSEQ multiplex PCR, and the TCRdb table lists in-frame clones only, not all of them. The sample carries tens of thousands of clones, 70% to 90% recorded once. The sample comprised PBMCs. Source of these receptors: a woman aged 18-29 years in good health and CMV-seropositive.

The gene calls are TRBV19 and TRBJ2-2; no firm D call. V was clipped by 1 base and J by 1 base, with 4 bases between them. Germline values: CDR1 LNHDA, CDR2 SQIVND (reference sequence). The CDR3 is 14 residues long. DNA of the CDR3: TGTGCCAGTAGTATAGGCGGGAACACCGGGGAGCTGTTTTTT. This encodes CASSIGGNTGELFF.

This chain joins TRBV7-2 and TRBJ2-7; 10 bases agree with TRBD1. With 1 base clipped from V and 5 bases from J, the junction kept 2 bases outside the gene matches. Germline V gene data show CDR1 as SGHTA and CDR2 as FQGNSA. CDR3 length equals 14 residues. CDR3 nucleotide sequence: TGTGCCAGCAGCTTAGTGGGACAGGGGAACGAGCAGTACTTC. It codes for CASSLVGQGNEQYF.

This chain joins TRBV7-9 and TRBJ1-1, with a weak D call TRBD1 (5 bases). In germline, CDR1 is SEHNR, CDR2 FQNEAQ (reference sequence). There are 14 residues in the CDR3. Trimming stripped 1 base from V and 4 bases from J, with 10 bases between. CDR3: CASSLGGVGTEAFF. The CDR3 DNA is TGTGCCAGCAGCTTAGGGGGGGTCGGCACTGAAGCTTTCTTT.

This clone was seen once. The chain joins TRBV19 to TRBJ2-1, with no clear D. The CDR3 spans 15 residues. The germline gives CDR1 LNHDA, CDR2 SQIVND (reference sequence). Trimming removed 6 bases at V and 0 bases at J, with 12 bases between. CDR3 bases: TGTGCCAGTAGGCTAGGTGAGAGCTCCTACAATGAGCAGTTCTTC. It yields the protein CASRLGESSYNEQFF.

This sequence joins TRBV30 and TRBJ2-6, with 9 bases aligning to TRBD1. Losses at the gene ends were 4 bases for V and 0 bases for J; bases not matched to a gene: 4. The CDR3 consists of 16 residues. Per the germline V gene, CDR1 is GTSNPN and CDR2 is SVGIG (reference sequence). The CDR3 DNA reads TGTGCCTGGACCCCGGGACAGGGCTCTGGGGCCAACGTCCTGACTTTC. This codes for CAWTPGQGSGANVLTF.

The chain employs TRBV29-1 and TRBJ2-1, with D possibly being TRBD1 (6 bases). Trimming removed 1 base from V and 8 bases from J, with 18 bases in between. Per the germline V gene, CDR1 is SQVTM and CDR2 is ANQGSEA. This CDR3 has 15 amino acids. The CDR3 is CSVEGYRAHLYEQFF. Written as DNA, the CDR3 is TGCAGCGTTGAAGGGTACAGGGCCCATTTGTATGAGCAGTTCTTC.

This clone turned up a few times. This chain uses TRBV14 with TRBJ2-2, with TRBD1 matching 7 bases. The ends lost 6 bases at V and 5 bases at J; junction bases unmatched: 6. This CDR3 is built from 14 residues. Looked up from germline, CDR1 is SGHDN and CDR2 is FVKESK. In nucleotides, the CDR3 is TGTGCCAGCAGACAGGGGATCGGGACCGGGGAGCTGTTTTTT. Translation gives CASRQGIGTGELFF.

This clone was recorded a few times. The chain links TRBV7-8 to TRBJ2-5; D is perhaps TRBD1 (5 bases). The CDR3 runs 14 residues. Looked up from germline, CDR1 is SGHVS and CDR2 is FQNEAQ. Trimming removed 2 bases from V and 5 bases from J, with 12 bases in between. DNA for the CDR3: TGTGCCAGCAGCTTAACTGCAGGGCCGGAGACCCAGTACTTC. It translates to CASSLTAGPETQYF.

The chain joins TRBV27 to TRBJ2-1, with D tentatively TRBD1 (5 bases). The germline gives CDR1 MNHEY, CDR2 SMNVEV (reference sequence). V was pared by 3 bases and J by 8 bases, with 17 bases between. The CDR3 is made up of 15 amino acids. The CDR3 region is CASSLRFSVQDEQFF. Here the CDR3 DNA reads TGTGCCAGCAGTTTGCGATTCTCTGTACAGGATGAGCAGTTCTTC.

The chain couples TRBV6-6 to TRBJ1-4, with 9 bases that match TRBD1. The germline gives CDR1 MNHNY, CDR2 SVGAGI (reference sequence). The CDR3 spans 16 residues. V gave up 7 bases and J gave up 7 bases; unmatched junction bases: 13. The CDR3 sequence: CASTGTGSSSIEKLFF. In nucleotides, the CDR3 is TGTGCCAGCACTGGGACAGGGTCCTCCTCGATTGAAAAACTGTTTTTT.

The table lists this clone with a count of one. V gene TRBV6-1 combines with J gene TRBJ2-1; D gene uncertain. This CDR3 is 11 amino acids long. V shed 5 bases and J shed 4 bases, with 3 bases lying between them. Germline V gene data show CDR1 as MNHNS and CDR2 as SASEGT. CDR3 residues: CASSRYNEQFF. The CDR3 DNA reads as TGTGCCAGCAGTCGTTACAATGAGCAGTTCTTC.

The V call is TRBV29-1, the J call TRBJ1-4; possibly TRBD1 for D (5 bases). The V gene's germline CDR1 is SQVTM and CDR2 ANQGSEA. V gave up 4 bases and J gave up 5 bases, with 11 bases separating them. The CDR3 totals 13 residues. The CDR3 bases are TGCAGCGTTGCAGGGTTAGGAAATGAAAAACTGTTTTTT. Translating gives CSVAGLGNEKLFF.

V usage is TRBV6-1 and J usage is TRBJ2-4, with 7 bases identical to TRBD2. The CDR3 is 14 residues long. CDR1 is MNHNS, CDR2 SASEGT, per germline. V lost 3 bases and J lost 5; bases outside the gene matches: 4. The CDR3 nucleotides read TGTGCCAGCAGTGAGGTGGGGGGGGAAAACATTCAGTACTTC. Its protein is CASSEVGGENIQYF.

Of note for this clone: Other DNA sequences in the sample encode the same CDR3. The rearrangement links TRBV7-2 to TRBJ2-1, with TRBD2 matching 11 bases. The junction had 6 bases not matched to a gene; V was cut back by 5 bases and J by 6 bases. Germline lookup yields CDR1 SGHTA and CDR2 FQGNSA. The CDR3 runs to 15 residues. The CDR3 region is CASSLGLAGVNEQFF. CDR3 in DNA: TGTGCCAGCAGCCTCGGACTAGCGGGTGTCAATGAGCAGTTCTTC. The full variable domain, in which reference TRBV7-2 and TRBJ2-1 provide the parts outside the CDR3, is GAGVSQSPSNKVTEKGKDVELRCDPISGHTALYWYRQSLGQGLEFLIYFQGNSAPDKSGLPSDRFSAERTGGSVSTLTIQRTQQEDSAVYLCASSLGLAGVNEQFFGPGTRLTVL.

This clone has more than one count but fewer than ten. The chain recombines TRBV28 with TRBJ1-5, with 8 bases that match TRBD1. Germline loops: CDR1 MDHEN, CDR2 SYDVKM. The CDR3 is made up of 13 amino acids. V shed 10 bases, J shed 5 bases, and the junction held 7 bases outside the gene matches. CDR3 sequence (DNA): TGTGCCACAACCTGGACAGGGCATCAGCCCCAGCATTTT. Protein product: CATTWTGHQPQHF.

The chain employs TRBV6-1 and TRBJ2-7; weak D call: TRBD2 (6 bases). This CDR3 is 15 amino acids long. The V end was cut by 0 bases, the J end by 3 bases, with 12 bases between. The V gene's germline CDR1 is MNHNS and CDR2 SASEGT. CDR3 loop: CASSEAGTLGYEQYF. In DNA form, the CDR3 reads TGTGCCAGCAGTGAAGCCGGGACTCTCGGCTACGAGCAGTACTTC.

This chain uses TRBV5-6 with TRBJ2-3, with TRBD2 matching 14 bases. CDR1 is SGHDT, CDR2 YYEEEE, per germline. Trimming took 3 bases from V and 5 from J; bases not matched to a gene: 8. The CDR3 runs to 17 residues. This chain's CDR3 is CASSSEGLAGAGDTQYF. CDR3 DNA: TGTGCCAGCAGCTCGGAGGGACTAGCGGGAGCTGGAGATACGCAGTATTTT.

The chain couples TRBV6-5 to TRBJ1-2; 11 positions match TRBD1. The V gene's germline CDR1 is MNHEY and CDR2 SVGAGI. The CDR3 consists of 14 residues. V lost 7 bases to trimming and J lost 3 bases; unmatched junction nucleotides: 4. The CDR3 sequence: CASKLDRGHYGYTF. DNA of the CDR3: TGTGCCAGCAAACTGGACAGGGGGCACTATGGCTACACCTTC.

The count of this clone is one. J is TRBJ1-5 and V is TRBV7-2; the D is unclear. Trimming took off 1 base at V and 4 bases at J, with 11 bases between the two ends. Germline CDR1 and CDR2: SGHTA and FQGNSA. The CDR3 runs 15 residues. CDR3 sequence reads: CASSLEWARNQPQHF. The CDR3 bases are TGTGCCAGCAGCTTAGAGTGGGCAAGGAATCAGCCCCAGCATTTT.

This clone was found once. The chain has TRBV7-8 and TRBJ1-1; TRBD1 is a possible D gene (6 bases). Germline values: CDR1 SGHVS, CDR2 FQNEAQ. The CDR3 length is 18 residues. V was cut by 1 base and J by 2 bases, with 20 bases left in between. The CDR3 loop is CASSLGRGWDLNNTEAFF. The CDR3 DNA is TGTGCCAGCAGCTTAGGCAGGGGCTGGGACCTCAACAACACTGAAGCTTTCTTT.

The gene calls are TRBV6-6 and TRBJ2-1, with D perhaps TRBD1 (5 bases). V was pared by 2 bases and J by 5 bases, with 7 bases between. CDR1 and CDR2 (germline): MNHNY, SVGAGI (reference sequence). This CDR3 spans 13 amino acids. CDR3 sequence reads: CASSYDSDNEQFF. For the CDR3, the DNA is TGTGCCAGCAGTTACGACAGTGACAATGAGCAGTTCTTC.

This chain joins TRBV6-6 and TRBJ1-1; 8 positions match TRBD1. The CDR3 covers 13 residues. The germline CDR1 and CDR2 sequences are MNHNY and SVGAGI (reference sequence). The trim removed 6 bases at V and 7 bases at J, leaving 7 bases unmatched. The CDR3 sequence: CASRLRDRIEAFF. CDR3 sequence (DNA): TGTGCCAGCAGACTCCGGGACAGGATTGAAGCTTTCTTT.

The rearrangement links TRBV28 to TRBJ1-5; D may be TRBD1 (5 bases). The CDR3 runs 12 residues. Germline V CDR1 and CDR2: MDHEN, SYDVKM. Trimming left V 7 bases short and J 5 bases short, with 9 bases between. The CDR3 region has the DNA TGTGCCAGCACCTGGGGGGATCAGCCCCAGCATTTT. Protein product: CASTWGDQPQHF.

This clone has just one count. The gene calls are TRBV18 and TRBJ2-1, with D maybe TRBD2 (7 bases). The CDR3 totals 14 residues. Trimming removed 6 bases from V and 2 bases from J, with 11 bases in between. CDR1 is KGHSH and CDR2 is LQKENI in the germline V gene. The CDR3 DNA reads TGTGCCAGCTCCCGCGGGGGCACCTACAATGAGCAGTTCTTC. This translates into CASSRGGTYNEQFF.

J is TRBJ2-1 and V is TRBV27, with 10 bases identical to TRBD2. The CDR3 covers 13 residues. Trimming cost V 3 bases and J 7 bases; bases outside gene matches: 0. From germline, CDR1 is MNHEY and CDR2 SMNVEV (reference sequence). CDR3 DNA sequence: TGTGCCAGCAGTTTGGGACTAGCGAATGAGCAGTTCTTC. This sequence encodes CASSLGLANEQFF.